The 17 T cell receptor beta chains given below trace back to one sample, sequenced in a study of T cell responses to AZD1222 COVID-19 vaccine. Some clones are missing from TCRdb's copy, which holds only in-frame ones; the method was immunoSEQ multiplex PCR. The sample has 75,000 to 100,000 clones; about 85% are singletons. The sample was peripheral blood, taken on day 0 of AZD1222 vaccination. These receptors originate from an adult in good health.

A single count supports this clone. This chain joins TRBV29-1 and TRBJ1-2, with D possibly TRBD1 on 5 matching bases. Germline CDR1 SQVTM, CDR2 ANQGSEA. V was pared by 3 bases and J by 5 bases, with 28 bases between. This CDR3 contains 18 residues. CDR3: CSVDYRAGQESFGYGYTF. The CDR3 DNA reads TGCAGCGTTGACTATCGGGCAGGGCAGGAGAGTTTTGGGTATGGCTACACCTTC.

J is TRBJ2-7 and V is TRBV6-5; D may be TRBD1 (5 bases). This CDR3 has 12 residues. Per the germline V gene, CDR1 is MNHEY and CDR2 is SVGAGI. Deletions cut 6 bases from V and 2 bases from J, with 8 bases between. The CDR3 loop reads CASSSGPYEQYF. The CDR3, as DNA: TGTGCCAGCAGCTCAGGGCCCTACGAGCAGTACTTC.

V and J are TRBV7-2 and TRBJ1-5; TRBD1 aligns across 8 bases. Germline loops: CDR1 SGHTA, CDR2 FQGNSA. The CDR3 is made up of 15 amino acids. With V trimmed by 1 base and J by 9 bases, 8 bases remained unmatched. CDR3 in DNA: TGTGCCAGCAGCTTAGTTGAGACAGGGGAGCTGCCCCAGCATTTT. Protein: CASSLVETGELPQHF.

This chain joins TRBV6-5 and TRBJ1-6, with D perhaps matching TRBD1 (6 bases). V was cut by 5 bases and J by 12 bases, with 14 bases left in between. Germline V gene lookup returns CDR1 MNHEY and CDR2 SVGAGI. This CDR3 is built from 13 residues. The DNA of the CDR3 is TGTGCCAGCAGTCCCCGGACAGAGGGACCCCTCCACTTT. Translating it yields CASSPRTEGPLHF.

The chain combines TRBV18 with TRBJ1-2; D might be TRBD1 (5 bases). Germline values: CDR1 KGHSH, CDR2 LQKENI. V was pared by 2 bases and J by 11 bases, with 18 bases between. This CDR3 contains 14 residues. Written as DNA, the CDR3 is TGTGCCAGCTCACCAGGAGGGGTCCAATTTGGGTACACCTTC. Translated: CASSPGGVQFGYTF.

This clone came up once. The chain uses TRBV10-3 and TRBJ2-3; TRBD1 agrees at 11 bases. Trimming took 8 bases from V and 6 from J; bases not matched to a gene: 10. The CDR3 contains 15 residues. Germline CDR1 is ENHRY and CDR2 is SYGVKD. The CDR3 coding sequence is TGTGCCATCCGGGACCCGGGACAGGGGGGGGATACGCAGTATTTT. It yields the protein CAIRDPGQGGDTQYF.

This clone was seen a handful of times. J is TRBJ1-3 and V is TRBV5-1; no reliable D call. Trimming took off 3 bases at V and 0 bases at J, with 7 bases between the two ends. Germline V gives CDR1 SGHRS, CDR2 YFSETQ. The CDR3 contains 14 residues. CDR3 region: CASSSMTSGNTIYF. The CDR3 nucleotides read TGCGCCAGCAGCTCCATGACCTCTGGAAACACCATATATTTT.

The V call is TRBV5-1, the J call TRBJ2-2; D perhaps matches TRBD2 (6 bases). This CDR3 contains 15 residues. The V and J ends lost 4 bases and 7 bases respectively, with 17 bases between them. Germline-derived CDR1 and CDR2 are SGHRS and YFSETQ. CDR3: CASSGASDLNGELFF. CDR3 sequence (DNA): TGCGCCAGCAGCGGGGCTAGCGACCTTAACGGGGAGCTGTTTTTT.

There are a few counts of this clone. The chain employs TRBV19 and TRBJ2-1, with D maybe TRBD1 (6 bases). The V end lost 5 bases, the J end lost 4 bases, and 9 bases lay between the germline ends. The CDR3 extends over 13 amino acids. Germline V lookup: CDR1 LNHDA, CDR2 SQIVND (reference sequence). The CDR3: CASSPDSYNEQFF. CDR3 DNA sequence: TGTGCCAGTAGTCCGGACAGTTACAATGAGCAGTTCTTC.

This chain links TRBV4-2 with TRBJ2-6; D is uncertain. The CDR3 is made up of 15 amino acids. The V gene's germline CDR1 is LGHNA and CDR2 YNFKEQ. The V gene lost 0 bases and the J gene lost 0 bases, with 3 bases spanning the gap. The CDR3 sequence: CASSQERSGANVLTF. CDR3 sequence (DNA): TGTGCCAGCAGCCAAGAGCGCTCTGGGGCCAACGTCCTGACTTTC.

This chain uses TRBV5-4 with TRBJ1-1, with TRBD1 matching over 10 bases. CDR1 and CDR2 from the germline V gene are SGHNT and YYREEE (reference sequence). V gave up 0 bases and J gave up 5 bases; unmatched junction bases: 7. The CDR3 runs 16 residues. The CDR3 is CASSLGAGQGGTEAFF. The DNA for the CDR3 is TGTGCCAGCAGCTTGGGGGCAGGACAGGGGGGAACTGAAGCTTTCTTT.

The chain joins TRBV5-1 to TRBJ1-2; tentative D call: TRBD1 (5 bases). The CDR3 has 15 amino acids. CDR1 SGHRS and CDR2 YFSETQ come from the germline V gene. The V end lost 0 bases, the J end lost 4 bases, and 13 bases lay between the germline ends. The CDR3 loop is CASSLGAGLTYGYTF. DNA of the CDR3: TGCGCCAGCAGCTTGGGGGCGGGGCTCACCTATGGCTACACCTTC.

This chain joins TRBV6-2 or TRBV6-3 and TRBJ1-2; D uncertain. This CDR3 contains 13 residues. V was pared by 6 bases and J by 2 bases, with 10 bases between. Per germline, CDR1 MNHEY and CDR2 SVGEGT. CDR3 sequence (DNA): TGTGCCAGCAGCCCCGTTAGGAACTATGGCTACACCTTC. This translates into CASSPVRNYGYTF.

The rearrangement links TRBV20-1 to TRBJ2-5, with D unclear. The CDR3 extends over 12 amino acids. With 3 bases removed from V and 2 bases from J, the gap between germline ends came to 7 bases. In germline, CDR1 is DFQATT, CDR2 SNEGSKA (reference sequence). CDR3 amino acids: CSASTGQETQYF. The CDR3 coding sequence is TGCAGTGCTAGTACGGGTCAAGAGACCCAGTACTTC.

The chain combines TRBV30 with TRBJ2-7, with a tentative D call TRBD1 (6 bases). CDR1 is GTSNPN and CDR2 is SVGIG in the germline V gene (reference sequence). The CDR3 runs to 14 residues. V lost 5 bases, J lost 0 bases, and 14 bases lay in between. CDR3 residues: CAWVDRRRSYEQYF. In DNA form, the CDR3 reads TGTGCCTGGGTTGACAGGCGCCGCTCCTACGAGCAGTACTTC.

In its sample, this clone was seen once. The rearrangement joins TRBV19 to TRBJ2-7; D is tentatively TRBD1 or TRBD2 (5 bases each). From germline, CDR1 is LNHDA and CDR2 SQIVND (reference sequence). The CDR3 loop spans 16 amino acids. V was clipped by 6 bases and J by 2 bases, with 20 bases between them. The DNA for the CDR3 is TGTGCCAGTAGCTACTCGTCACCTGGGGGAACCTACGAGCAGTACTTC. Translation: CASSYSSPGGTYEQYF.

This chain uses TRBV29-1 with TRBJ2-7, with D unresolved. V was cut by 1 base and J by 0 bases, with 1 base left in between. The CDR3 is 11 residues long. CDR1 SQVTM and CDR2 ANQGSEA come from the germline V gene. The CDR3 region has the DNA TGCAGCGTTGAAGGCTCCTACGAGCAGTACTTC. This gives the protein CSVEGSYEQYF.